Detailed here is one T cell receptor beta chain. The source of the sample is a study of shared T cell receptors in the human thymus. Profiled with immunoSEQ multiplex PCR; TCRdb holds only in-frame clones, not every one. Among over 650,000 clones listed, about 90% were seen once. CDR1 and CDR2 from the germline V gene are SNHLY and FYNNEI. Trimming removed 7 bases at V and 0 bases at J, with 21 bases between. The CDR3 is made up of 17 amino acids. Separately, the same data were catalogued under a study of human thymus T cells. This second report adds: Donors were healthy Finnish infants having corrective surgery for congenital heart defects. The source of the thymus tissue was resections taken during corrective heart surgery.

This chain uses TRBV2 with TRBJ1-2, with D maybe TRBD1 (6 bases). The clonotype comes from a boy younger than two with a congenital heart defect. The specimen sequenced was thymocytes. The CDR3 DNA is TGTGCCAGCAAGGGGTGGGGGCCAGACAAAACTAACTATGGCTACACCTTC. This gives the protein CASKGWGPDKTNYGYTF.